This T cell receptor (beta chain) was sequenced in a study of prognosis after radiotherapy for stage I lung cancer. Across the study: Patient ages ran from about 53 to 95, with a median of 74.5 years, and the group had approximately 12 men and roughly six women. Notes on the study in general: Patients who developed distant metastases had lower Shannon entropy after stereotactic body radiation therapy.

As for this clonotype: Its matching antigen is unknown.

It was by two-round multiplex PCR that TCR beta CDR3 was amplified from genomic DNA. Round one of PCR was performed, and it used primers specific to each TRBV and TRBJ gene. TCRdb re-analysed the multiplex PCR reads in MiXCR, keeping a single row per CDR3 protein. Of fewer than 25,000 distinct CDR3 sequences detected, about 40% appear once; the ten largest clones hold approximately 52%. Germline V gene lookup returns CDR1 SGHTA and CDR2 FQGNSA. This CDR3 region has 15 residues. J is TRBJ2-1 and V is TRBV7-2; D uncertain. The DNA end is more similar to TRBJ2-7, so the J call may be wrong. The receptor was isolated from a donor over 45 with non-small cell lung cancer. The source material was PBMCs, sampled before or after stereotactic body radiation therapy (not recorded which). CDR3 loop: CASSLPSAQSYEQYF. CDR3 coding DNA: TGTGCCAGCAGCCTCCCCAGCGCACAATCCTACGAGCAGTACTTC.